This T cell receptor beta chain was sequenced in a study of T-cell memory formation after mild COVID-19. Study conclusions and caveats: Researchers report contracting CD4+ clones mostly in CM and EM, with CD8+ clones in EMRA.

TCRdb re-derived calls from the 5' RACE reads in MiXCR, one entry per CDR3 protein. The data show 350,000 to 400,000 distinct CDR3 sequences, under 25% seen once. Turning to this clonotype: Its target is unknown.

This receptor was identified in an adult woman who had mild COVID-19 (a few samples of this study predate the infection). Cell type and time point are not known. Specimen: PBMCs or a T cell subset sorted from them (not recorded which).

The CDR3 DNA reads as TGCGCCAGCAGCCAAGACGGGAACCGGAACACTGAAGCTTTCTTT. Protein: CASSQDGNRNTEAFF. The chain carries TRBV4-3 and TRBJ1-1; D is uncertain. Germline-derived CDR1 and CDR2 are LGHNA and YSLEER. V gave up 0 bases and J gave up 1 base, with 9 bases separating them. This CDR3 contains 15 residues.